Below are 28 T cell receptor beta chains sequenced from a single sample in a study of neurological immune-mediated disorders. A single record per CDR3 protein comes from TCRdb applying MiXCR to the 5' RACE reads. The table has 100,000 or so distinct CDR3 sequences, 3.5% to 4% seen once. The specimen was PBMCs. These TCRs come from a woman aged 18-29 years with multiple sclerosis.

As to this clonotype: This sequence may be a read error, since a much larger clone differs from it by one base. V is TRBV7-3 and J is TRBJ2-3; D is uncertain. Germline-derived CDR1 and CDR2 are SGHTA and FQGTGA. Trimming took 1 base from V and 2 from J, leaving 10 bases between them. The CDR3 consists of 15 residues. In DNA form, the CDR3 reads TGTGCCAGCAGCTTAAACCCCTGGCACACAGATACGCAGTATTTT. As protein: CASSLNPWHTDTQYF.

This clonotype was seen ten or more times. The CDR3 is CASSLGGAFGYTF. The CDR3 region has the DNA TGTGCCAGCAGTCTGGGGGGGGCTTTTGGCTACACCTTC. The chain couples TRBV27 to TRBJ1-2, with D possibly matching TRBD1 (6 bases). The CDR3 contains 13 residues. In germline, CDR1 is MNHEY, CDR2 SMNVEV (reference sequence). Trimming shortened V by 5 bases and J by 7 bases, and 14 bases separated the two germline ends.

Worth noting for this clonotype: This may stem from a read error, because a much larger clone lies one nucleotide away. The chain couples TRBV12-3 or TRBV12-4 to TRBJ2-5; D call uncertain. The CDR3 is 12 amino acids. The CDR3 sequence is CVSRSLGETQYF. Here the CDR3 DNA reads TGTGTCAGCAGGTCCCTGGGAGAGACCCAGTACTTC.

This clonotype was counted at least ten times. The chain recombines TRBV28 with TRBJ2-7, with 11 positions matching TRBD2. The CDR3 is made up of 13 amino acids. From germline, CDR1 is MDHEN and CDR2 SYDVKM. J lost 8 bases, V lost 6 bases, and 6 bases had no gene match. In DNA form, the CDR3 reads TGTGCCAGCAGACTAGCGGGAGATTATAAGCAGTACTTC. Its translation is CASRLAGDYKQYF.

Many counts were recorded for this clonotype. One end of the junction fails to match germline, which may point to a read error. The chain recombines TRBV14 with TRBJ1-6; D gene ambiguous. There are 14 residues in the CDR3. Germline V gene sequence: CDR1 SGHDN, CDR2 FVKESK. CDR3: CASSQVSSNSPLHF. The CDR3 DNA follows: TGTGCCAGCAGCCAAGTGTCCTCTAATTCACCCCTCCACTTT.

The table lists this clonotype with many counts. DNA for the CDR3: TGTGCCAGCAGCTTAGCGGGTGCAGCAGGGGCCAAAAACATTCAGTACTTC. It codes for CASSLAGAAGAKNIQYF. The chain links TRBV7-2 to TRBJ2-4, with D tentatively TRBD1 (5 bases). Germline V gives CDR1 SGHTA, CDR2 FQGNSA. The CDR3 runs to 17 residues. Deletions cut 0 bases from V and 1 base from J, with 13 bases between.

This clonotype was seen a handful of times. Written as DNA, the CDR3 is TGTGCCTGGAGTGCAGGGACGGAGACCCAGTACTTC. It codes for CAWSAGTETQYF. The chain combines TRBV30 with TRBJ2-5; D might be TRBD1 or TRBD2, each matching 5 bases. Germline CDR1 reads GTSNPN; CDR2 reads SVGIG (reference sequence). V was shortened by 1 base and J by 5 bases, with 8 bases between the two germline ends. This CDR3 region has 12 residues.

This clonotype was counted ten times or more. V is TRBV6-2 or TRBV6-3 and J is TRBJ2-7, with D unclear. Trimming left V 6 bases short and J 3 bases short, with 12 bases between. The V gene's germline CDR1 is MNHEY and CDR2 SVGEGT. The CDR3 is 13 amino acids. Written as DNA, the CDR3 is TGTGCCAGCAGCCAAGGACCGATCTACGAGCAGTACTTC. It is translated as CASSQGPIYEQYF.

This clonotype was counted ten times or more. This chain uses TRBV7-8 with TRBJ1-3, with D maybe TRBD1 (6 bases). There are 15 residues in the CDR3. The V gene lost 0 bases and the J gene lost 7 bases, with 13 bases spanning the gap. CDR1 and CDR2 (germline): SGHVS, FQNEAQ. The CDR3 nucleotides read TGTGCCAGCAGCTTAGCGGGGGGCAGGGTTAACACCATATATTTT. Its translation is CASSLAGGRVNTIYF.

This clonotype has ten or more counts. The chain employs TRBV5-1 and TRBJ2-7; D is uncertain. The CDR3 is made up of 13 amino acids. CDR1 is SGHRS and CDR2 is YFSETQ in the germline V gene. Deletions cut 0 bases from V and 6 bases from J, with 10 bases between. The CDR3 is CASSLGDKFEQYF. DNA of the CDR3: TGCGCCAGCAGCTTGGGAGACAAGTTCGAGCAGTACTTC.

At least ten counts were recorded for this clonotype. This chain joins TRBV5-5 and TRBJ1-1, with a tentative D call TRBD1 (6 bases). V was cut by 5 bases and J by 5 bases, with 19 bases left in between. The CDR3 spans 15 residues. Germline lookup yields CDR1 SGHKS and CDR2 YYEKEE (reference sequence). CDR3 sequence reads: CASRSGYGGRTEAFF. The CDR3, as DNA: TGTGCCAGCAGATCCGGGTACGGGGGCCGGACTGAAGCTTTCTTT.

This clonotype was recorded many times. CDR3 amino acids: CASSGTGTGNTIYF. In nucleotides, the CDR3 is TGTGCCAGCAGCGGGACTGGTACTGGAAACACCATATATTTT. The chain joins TRBV7-6 to TRBJ1-3; D perhaps matches TRBD1 (5 bases). Per the germline V gene, CDR1 is SGHVS and CDR2 is FNYEAQ. The CDR3 loop spans 14 amino acids. Trimming stripped 5 bases from V and 2 bases from J, with 10 bases between.

This clonotype occurred many times. This chain joins TRBV5-1 and TRBJ2-3, with D possibly being TRBD2 (6 bases). The CDR3 spans 15 residues. Germline assignment: CDR1 SGHRS and CDR2 YFSETQ. V lost 0 bases to trimming and J lost 6 bases, with 14 bases between them. The CDR3 DNA sequence: TGCGCCAGCAGCTTGGGGCGGGGAAGGCACGATACGCAGTATTTT. This translates into CASSLGRGRHDTQYF.

V gene TRBV5-1 combines with J gene TRBJ2-3; TRBD1 matches at 8 bases. Germline values: CDR1 SGHRS, CDR2 YFSETQ. The CDR3 length is 15 residues. V shed 2 bases, J shed 4 bases, and the junction held 6 bases outside the gene matches. CDR3 in amino acids: CASSFTGGDADTQYF. CDR3 DNA: TGCGCCAGCAGCTTTACAGGGGGAGACGCAGATACGCAGTATTTT.

This clonotype has ten or more counts. This chain links TRBV3-1 with TRBJ2-3, with a tentative D call TRBD2 (7 bases). The germline V and J ends were trimmed by 0 bases and 4 bases, with 14 bases remaining between them. CDR1 and CDR2 from the germline V gene are LGHDT and YNNKEL (reference sequence). This CDR3 region has 16 residues. The CDR3: CASSQDVWEGADTQYF. The CDR3 bases are TGTGCCAGCAGCCAAGACGTGTGGGAGGGGGCAGATACGCAGTATTTT.

There are many counts of this clonotype. The gene calls are TRBV5-1 and TRBJ2-5; D is tentatively TRBD1 or TRBD2 (5 bases each). CDR3 length: 16 residues. Germline values: CDR1 SGHRS, CDR2 YFSETQ. V was trimmed by 0 bases and J by 1 base, leaving 13 bases between them. In DNA form, the CDR3 reads TGCGCCAGCAGCTTGGTCGGGGTCCAGGGCCAAGAGACCCAGTACTTC. Protein product: CASSLVGVQGQETQYF.

There are many counts of this clonotype. The chain has TRBV5-1 and TRBJ2-5; D may be TRBD2 (5 bases). Per the germline V gene, CDR1 is SGHRS and CDR2 is YFSETQ. This CDR3 region has 15 residues. Trimming shortened V by 5 bases and J by 2 bases, and 16 bases separated the two germline ends. The CDR3 nucleotides are TGCGCCAGCAGTCGGAGCAGCGGTGGGCAAGAGACCCAGTACTTC. Its protein product is CASSRSSGGQETQYF. The full variable domain, completed using reference TRBV5-1 and TRBJ2-5, is KAGVTQTPRYLIKTRGQQVTLSCSPISGHRSVSWYQQTPGQGLQFLFEYFSETQRNKGNFPGRFSGRQFSNSRSEMNVSTLELGDSALYLCASSRSSGGQETQYFGPGTRLLVL.

This clonotype was seen at least ten times. The chain employs TRBV5-5 and TRBJ1-2; D is uncertain. Trimming cost V 2 bases and J 7 bases, with 15 bases left between them. Germline CDR1 reads SGHKS; CDR2 reads YYEKEE (reference sequence). The CDR3 has 14 residues. CDR3 sequence (DNA): TGTGCCAGCAGCTTTCCGACGCGGAGTACTGGCTACACCTTC. Residues: CASSFPTRSTGYTF.

This clonotype was picked up many times. The J gene is TRBJ1-6, the V gene TRBV2; 8 bases map to TRBD1. The CDR3 has 21 residues. CDR1 and CDR2 from the germline V gene are SNHLY and FYNNEI. The V gene end was trimmed by 6 bases and the J gene end by 0 bases; junction bases not matched to a gene: 19. The DNA of the CDR3 is TGTGCCAGCAGCCCATTTTCGGGGACAGGTTTCTCGAGCTCCTATAATTCACCCCTCCACTTT. Its translation is CASSPFSGTGFSSSYNSPLHF.

This clonotype has a count of ten or more. The chain is built from TRBV28 and TRBJ2-1, with D perhaps TRBD2 (5 bases). The CDR3 contains 15 residues. V shed 1 base and J shed 7 bases, with 14 bases lying between them. CDR1 and CDR2 from the germline V gene are MDHEN and SYDVKM. The CDR3, as DNA: TGTGCCAGCAGTTTATCCGCGGGCCTGAGGAATGAGCAGTTCTTC. This encodes CASSLSAGLRNEQFF.

The sample holds many counts of this clonotype. The chain links TRBV20-1 to TRBJ1-4; no clear D gene. CDR1 and CDR2 (germline): DFQATT, SNEGSKA (reference sequence). The V end was cut by 2 bases, the J end by 6 bases, with 16 bases between. The CDR3 runs 15 residues. CDR3 in DNA: TGCAGTGCTAGAACTCCCAGAGGTGGGGATGAAAAACTGTTTTTT. Protein: CSARTPRGGDEKLFF.

The chain joins TRBV5-5 to TRBJ2-4; D is uncertain. This CDR3 has 13 amino acids. V gave up 5 bases and J gave up 2 bases, with 8 bases separating them. In germline, CDR1 is SGHKS, CDR2 YYEKEE (reference sequence). The CDR3 coding sequence is TGTGCCAGCAGTGGTTTCTCCAAAAACATTCAGTACTTC. Its translation is CASSGFSKNIQYF.

V usage is TRBV7-8 and J usage is TRBJ2-1, with TRBD2 as a possible D gene (6 bases). V lost 0 bases, J lost 6 bases, and 18 bases lay in between. The CDR3 is 17 amino acids. In germline, CDR1 is SGHVS, CDR2 FQNEAQ. The CDR3 is CASSLATSYRGGNEQFF. The CDR3 DNA reads as TGTGCCAGCAGCTTAGCCACCTCTTATAGGGGAGGCAATGAGCAGTTCTTC.

Ten or more counts support this clonotype. This sequence joins TRBV29-1 and TRBJ2-5; perhaps TRBD2 as D (6 bases). Germline assignment: CDR1 SQVTM and CDR2 ANQGSEA. CDR3 length equals 16 residues. The V and J ends lost 2 bases and 4 bases respectively, with 20 bases between them. CDR3 nucleotides: TGCAGCGTTGAATATGGTGGGTCGGGAGTAGCAGAGACCCAGTACTTC. It yields the protein CSVEYGGSGVAETQYF.

This rearrangement joins TRBV18 to TRBJ2-7; 7 bases agree with TRBD2. The length of the CDR3 is 13 residues. From germline, CDR1 is KGHSH and CDR2 LQKENI. The V gene end was trimmed by 5 bases and the J gene end by 3 bases; junction bases not matched to a gene: 4. CDR3 sequence (DNA): TGTGCCAGCTCATCGGGACTATTCTACGAGCAGTACTTC. Translated: CASSSGLFYEQYF.

This clonotype occurred many times. Here the CDR3 DNA reads TGTGCCAGCTCACCACCGAACCCTTCTCCCCATACAGGGGCTTATGGCTACACCTTC. It translates to CASSPPNPSPHTGAYGYTF. This sequence joins TRBV18 and TRBJ1-2, with TRBD1 matching over 7 bases. CDR1 KGHSH and CDR2 LQKENI come from the germline V gene. J gave up 5 bases and V 0 bases, and 18 bases lay outside the gene matches. This CDR3 comprises 19 residues.

This clonotype was recorded at least ten times. The chain uses TRBV20-1 and TRBJ2-7; D uncertain. The V gene's germline CDR1 is DFQATT and CDR2 SNEGSKA (reference sequence). The CDR3 is made up of 12 amino acids. The V end lost 3 bases, the J end lost 2 bases, and 8 bases lay between the germline ends. This CDR3 is CSASGPTYEQYF. DNA of the CDR3: TGCAGTGCTAGCGGGCCCACCTACGAGCAGTACTTC.

The chain joins TRBV7-6 to TRBJ1-3; TRBD1 is a possible D gene (5 bases). CDR1 SGHVS and CDR2 FNYEAQ come from the germline V gene. This CDR3 has 16 amino acids. Deletions cut 5 bases from V and 1 base from J, with 15 bases between. This CDR3 reads CASSHGQGRSGNTIYF. CDR3 bases: TGTGCCAGCAGCCACGGGCAGGGTCGGTCTGGAAACACCATATATTTT.